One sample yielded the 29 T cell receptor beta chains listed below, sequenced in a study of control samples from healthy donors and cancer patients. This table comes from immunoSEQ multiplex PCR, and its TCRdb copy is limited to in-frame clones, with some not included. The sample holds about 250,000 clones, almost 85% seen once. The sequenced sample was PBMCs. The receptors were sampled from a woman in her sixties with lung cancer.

This chain's CDR3 is CASSPGQIGNTIYF. DNA for the CDR3: TGTGCCAGCAGTCCTGGGCAAATCGGAAACACCATATATTTT. The rearrangement links TRBV28 to TRBJ1-3; D is uncertain. CDR1 and CDR2 (germline): MDHEN, SYDVKM. CDR3 length: 14 residues. Trimming took off 5 bases at V and 4 bases at J, with 12 bases between the two ends.

CDR3 DNA: TGTGCCAGTACCCCGATGATTGGTGGAAACTCTGGAAACACCATATATTTT. Its protein product is CASTPMIGGNSGNTIYF. The chain has TRBV19 and TRBJ1-3, with D unclear. The CDR3 runs 17 residues. Trimming left V 7 bases short and J 0 bases short, with 19 bases between. From germline, CDR1 is LNHDA and CDR2 SQIVND (reference sequence).

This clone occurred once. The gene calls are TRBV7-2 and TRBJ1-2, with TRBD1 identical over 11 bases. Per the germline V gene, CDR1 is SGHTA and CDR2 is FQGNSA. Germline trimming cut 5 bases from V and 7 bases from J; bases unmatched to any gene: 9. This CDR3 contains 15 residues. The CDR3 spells CASSNRRGQGGGYTF. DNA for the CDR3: TGTGCCAGCAGCAATAGGAGGGGACAGGGGGGTGGCTACACCTTC.

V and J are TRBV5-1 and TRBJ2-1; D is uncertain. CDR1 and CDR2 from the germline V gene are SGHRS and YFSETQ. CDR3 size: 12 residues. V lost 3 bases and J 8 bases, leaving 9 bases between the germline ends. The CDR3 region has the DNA TGCGCCAGCAGCTACCTAGGCGATGAGCAGTTCTTC. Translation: CASSYLGDEQFF.

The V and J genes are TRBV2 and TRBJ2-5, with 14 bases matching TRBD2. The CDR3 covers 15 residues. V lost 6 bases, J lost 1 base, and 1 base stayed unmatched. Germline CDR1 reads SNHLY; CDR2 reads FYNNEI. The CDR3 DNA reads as TGTGCCAGCAGAGGGACTAGCGGGGGCCAAGAGACCCAGTACTTC. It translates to CASRGTSGGQETQYF.

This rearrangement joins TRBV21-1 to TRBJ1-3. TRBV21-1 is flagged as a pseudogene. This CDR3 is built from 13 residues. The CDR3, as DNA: TGTGCCAGCAGCAGGGTCTCTGGAAACACCATATATTTT. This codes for CASSRVSGNTIYF.

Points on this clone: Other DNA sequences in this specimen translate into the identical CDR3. The CDR3 DNA reads TGTGCCAGCAGCCAAGGACAGGGGGCTAATGGCTACACCTTC. It is translated as CASSQGQGANGYTF. The chain is built from TRBV3-1 (or the pseudogene TRBV3-2) and TRBJ1-2; 10 nucleotides match TRBD1. Looked up from germline, CDR1 is LGHDT and CDR2 is YNNKEL (reference sequence). Trimming removed 1 base from V and 6 bases from J; junction bases left unmatched: 2. There are 14 residues in the CDR3.

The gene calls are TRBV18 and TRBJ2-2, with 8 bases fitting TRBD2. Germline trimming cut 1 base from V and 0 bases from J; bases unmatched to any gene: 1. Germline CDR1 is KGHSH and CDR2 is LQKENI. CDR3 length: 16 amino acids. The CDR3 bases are TGTGCCAGCTCACCACAACTAGCGGCGAACACCGGGGAGCTGTTTTTT. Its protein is CASSPQLAANTGELFF.

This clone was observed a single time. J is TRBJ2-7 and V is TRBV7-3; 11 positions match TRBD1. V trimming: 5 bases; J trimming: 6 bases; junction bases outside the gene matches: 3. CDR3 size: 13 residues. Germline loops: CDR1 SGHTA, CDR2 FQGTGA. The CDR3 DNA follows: TGTGCCAGCAGCCCGGGGACAGGGGGCGAGCAGTACTTC. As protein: CASSPGTGGEQYF.

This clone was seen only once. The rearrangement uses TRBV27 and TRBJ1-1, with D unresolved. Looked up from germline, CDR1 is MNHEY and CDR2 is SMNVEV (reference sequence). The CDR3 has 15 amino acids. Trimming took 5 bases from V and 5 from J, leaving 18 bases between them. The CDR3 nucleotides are TGTGCCAGCAGTCCGCCCCCCGGGGTTGGGACTGAAGCTTTCTTT. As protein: CASSPPPGVGTEAFF.

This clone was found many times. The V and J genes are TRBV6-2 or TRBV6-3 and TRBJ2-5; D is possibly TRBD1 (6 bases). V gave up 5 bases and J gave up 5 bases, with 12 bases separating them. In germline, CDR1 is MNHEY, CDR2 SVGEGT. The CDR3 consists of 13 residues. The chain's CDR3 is CASSTRGYETQYF. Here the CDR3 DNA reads TGTGCCAGCAGTACCAGGGGATACGAGACCCAGTACTTC.

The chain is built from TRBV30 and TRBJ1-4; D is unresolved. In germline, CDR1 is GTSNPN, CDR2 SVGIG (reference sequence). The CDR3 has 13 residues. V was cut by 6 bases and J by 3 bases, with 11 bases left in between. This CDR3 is CACRKLANEKLFF. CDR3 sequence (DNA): TGTGCCTGCCGGAAGTTGGCTAATGAAAAACTGTTTTTT.

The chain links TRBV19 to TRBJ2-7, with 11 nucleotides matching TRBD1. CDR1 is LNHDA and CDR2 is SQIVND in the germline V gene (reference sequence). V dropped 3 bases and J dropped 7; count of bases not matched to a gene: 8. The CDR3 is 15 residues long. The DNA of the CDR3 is TGTGCCAGTAGTATGGGCGGACAGGGGGCGGGGGAGCAGTACTTC. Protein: CASSMGGQGAGEQYF.

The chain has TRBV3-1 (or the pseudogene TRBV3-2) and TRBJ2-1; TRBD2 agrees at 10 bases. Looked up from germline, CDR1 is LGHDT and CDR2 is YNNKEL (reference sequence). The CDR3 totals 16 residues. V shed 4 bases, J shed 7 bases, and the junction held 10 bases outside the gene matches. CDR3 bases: TGTGCCAGCAGCCCCCGGGGTAGCGGGAGGACGAATGAGCAGTTCTTC. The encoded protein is CASSPRGSGRTNEQFF.

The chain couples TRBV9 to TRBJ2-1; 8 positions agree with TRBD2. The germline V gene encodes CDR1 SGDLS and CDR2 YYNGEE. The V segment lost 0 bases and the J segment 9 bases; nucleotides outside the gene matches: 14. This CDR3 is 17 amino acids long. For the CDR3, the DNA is TGTGCCAGCAGCGTAGCTACGGTCAGCGGGAGTGGGAGTGAGCAGTTCTTC. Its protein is CASSVATVSGSGSEQFF.

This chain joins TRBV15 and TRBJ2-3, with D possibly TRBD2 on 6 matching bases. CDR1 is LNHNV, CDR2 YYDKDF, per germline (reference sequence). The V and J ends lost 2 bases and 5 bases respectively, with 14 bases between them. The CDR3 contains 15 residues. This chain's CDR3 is CATSRSRERRDTQYF. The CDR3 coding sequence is TGTGCCACCAGCAGAAGCCGGGAGAGAAGAGATACGCAGTATTTT.

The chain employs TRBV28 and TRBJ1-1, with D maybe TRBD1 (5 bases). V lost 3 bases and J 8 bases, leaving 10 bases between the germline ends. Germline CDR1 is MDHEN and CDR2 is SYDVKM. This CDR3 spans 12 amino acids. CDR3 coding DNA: TGTGCCAGCAGTTTGCAGGGCAGAGAAGCTTTCTTT. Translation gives CASSLQGREAFF. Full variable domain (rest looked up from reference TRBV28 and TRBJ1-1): DVKVTQSSRYLVKRTGEKVFLECVQDMDHENMFWYRQDPGLGLRLIYFSYDVKMKEKGDIPEGYSVSREKKERFSLILESASTNQTSMYLCASSLQGREAFFGQGTRLTVV.

The CDR3 sequence: CASSRDGNYGYTF. CDR3 nucleotides: TGTGCCAGCAGCCGGGACGGGAACTATGGCTACACCTTC. This rearrangement joins TRBV3-1 (or the pseudogene TRBV3-2) to TRBJ1-2; TRBD1 might be the D (5 bases). The germline V gene has CDR1 LGHDT and CDR2 YNNKEL (reference sequence). V was cut by 4 bases and J by 2 bases, with 8 bases left in between. The CDR3 totals 13 residues.

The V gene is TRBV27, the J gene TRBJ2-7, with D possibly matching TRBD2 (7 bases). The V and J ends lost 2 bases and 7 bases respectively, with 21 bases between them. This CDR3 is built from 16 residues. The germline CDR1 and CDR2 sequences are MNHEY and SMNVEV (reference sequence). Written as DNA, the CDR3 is TGTGCCAGCAGTTTAATTAAGGTGGGGGGGCCGGGGGAGCAGTACTTC. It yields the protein CASSLIKVGGPGEQYF.

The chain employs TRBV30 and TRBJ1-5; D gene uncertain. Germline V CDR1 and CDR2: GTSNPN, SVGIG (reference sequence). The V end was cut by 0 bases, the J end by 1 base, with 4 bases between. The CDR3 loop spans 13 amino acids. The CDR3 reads CAWSVNSNQPQHF. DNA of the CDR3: TGTGCCTGGAGTGTAAACAGCAATCAGCCCCAGCATTTT.

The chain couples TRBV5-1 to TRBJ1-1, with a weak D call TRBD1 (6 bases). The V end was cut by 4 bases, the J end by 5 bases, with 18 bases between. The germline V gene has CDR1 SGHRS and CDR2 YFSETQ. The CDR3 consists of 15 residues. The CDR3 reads CASSTDTGGRTEAFF. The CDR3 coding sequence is TGCGCCAGCAGCACGGATACGGGGGGCAGGACTGAAGCTTTCTTT.

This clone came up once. This chain's CDR3 is CATSRDQTVHEKLFF. CDR3 DNA: TGTGCCACCAGCAGAGATCAGACAGTCCATGAAAAACTGTTTTTT. V and J are TRBV15 and TRBJ1-4; D might be TRBD1 (5 bases). This CDR3 has 15 amino acids. V lost 0 bases, J lost 6 bases, and 11 bases lay in between. Per germline, CDR1 LNHNV and CDR2 YYDKDF (reference sequence). Full variable domain (rest looked up from reference TRBV15 and TRBJ1-4): DAMVIQNPRYQVTQFGKPVTLSCSQTLNHNVMYWYQQKSSQAPKLLFHYYDKDFNNEADTPDNFQSRRPNTSFCFLDIRSPGLGDTAMYLCATSRDQTVHEKLFFGSGTQLSVL.

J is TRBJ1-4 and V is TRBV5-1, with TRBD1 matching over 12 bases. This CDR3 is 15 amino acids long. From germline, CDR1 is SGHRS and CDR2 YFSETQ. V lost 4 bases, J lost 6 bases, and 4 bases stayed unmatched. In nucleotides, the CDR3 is TGCGCCAGCAGCAGGGACAGGGGGCGAGATGAAAAACTGTTTTTT. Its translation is CASSRDRGRDEKLFF. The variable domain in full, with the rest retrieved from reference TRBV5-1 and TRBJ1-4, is KAGVTQTPRYLIKTRGQQVTLSCSPISGHRSVSWYQQTPGQGLQFLFEYFSETQRNKGNFPGRFSGRQFSNSRSEMNVSTLELGDSALYLCASSRDRGRDEKLFFGSGTQLSVL.

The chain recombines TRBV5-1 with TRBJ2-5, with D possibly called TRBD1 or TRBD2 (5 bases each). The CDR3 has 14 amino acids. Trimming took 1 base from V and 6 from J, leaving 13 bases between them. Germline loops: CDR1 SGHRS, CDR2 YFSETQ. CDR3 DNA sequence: TGCGCCAGCAGCTTGTTGGACTGGGGACAGACCCAGTACTTC. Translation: CASSLLDWGQTQYF. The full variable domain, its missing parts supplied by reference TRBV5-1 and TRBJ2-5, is KAGVTQTPRYLIKTRGQQVTLSCSPISGHRSVSWYQQTPGQGLQFLFEYFSETQRNKGNFPGRFSGRQFSNSRSEMNVSTLELGDSALYLCASSLLDWGQTQYFGPGTRLLVL.

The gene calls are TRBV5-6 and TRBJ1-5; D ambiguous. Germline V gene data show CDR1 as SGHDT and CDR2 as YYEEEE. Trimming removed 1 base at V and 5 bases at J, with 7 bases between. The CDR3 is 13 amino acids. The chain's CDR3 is CASSLREDQPQHF. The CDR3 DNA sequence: TGTGCCAGCAGCTTGAGGGAAGATCAGCCCCAGCATTTT. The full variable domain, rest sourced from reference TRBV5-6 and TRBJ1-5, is DAGVTQSPTHLIKTRGQQVTLRCSPKSGHDTVSWYQQALGQGPQFIFQYYEEEERQRGNFPDRFSGHQFPNYSSELNVNALLLGDSALYLCASSLREDQPQHFGDGTRLSIL.

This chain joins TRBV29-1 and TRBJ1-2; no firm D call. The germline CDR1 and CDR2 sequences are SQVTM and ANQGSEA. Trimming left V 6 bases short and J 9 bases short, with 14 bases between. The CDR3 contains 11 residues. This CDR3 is CSVMTSGSYTF. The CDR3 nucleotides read TGCAGCGTAATGACCTCGGGGAGCTACACCTTC.

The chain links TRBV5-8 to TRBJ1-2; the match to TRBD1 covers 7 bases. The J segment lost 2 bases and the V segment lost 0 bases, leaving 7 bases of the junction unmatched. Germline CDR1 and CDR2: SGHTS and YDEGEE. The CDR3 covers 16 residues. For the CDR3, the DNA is TGTGCCAGCAGCTTGGCCCTCACAGGGGAAAACTATGGCTACACCTTC. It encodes CASSLALTGENYGYTF.

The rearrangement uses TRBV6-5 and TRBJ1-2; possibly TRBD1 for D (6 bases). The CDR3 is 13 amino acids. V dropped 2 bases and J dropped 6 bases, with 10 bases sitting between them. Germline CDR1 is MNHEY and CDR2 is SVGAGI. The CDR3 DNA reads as TGTGCCAGCAGTTACGCAGGGGTCCATGGCTACACCTTC. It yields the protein CASSYAGVHGYTF.

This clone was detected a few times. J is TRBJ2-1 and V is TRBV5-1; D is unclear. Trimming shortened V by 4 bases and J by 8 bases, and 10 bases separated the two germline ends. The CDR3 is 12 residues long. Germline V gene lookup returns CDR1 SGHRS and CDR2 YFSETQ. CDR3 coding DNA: TGCGCCAGCAGCCCGCTCGGCGATGAGCAGTTCTTC. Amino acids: CASSPLGDEQFF.